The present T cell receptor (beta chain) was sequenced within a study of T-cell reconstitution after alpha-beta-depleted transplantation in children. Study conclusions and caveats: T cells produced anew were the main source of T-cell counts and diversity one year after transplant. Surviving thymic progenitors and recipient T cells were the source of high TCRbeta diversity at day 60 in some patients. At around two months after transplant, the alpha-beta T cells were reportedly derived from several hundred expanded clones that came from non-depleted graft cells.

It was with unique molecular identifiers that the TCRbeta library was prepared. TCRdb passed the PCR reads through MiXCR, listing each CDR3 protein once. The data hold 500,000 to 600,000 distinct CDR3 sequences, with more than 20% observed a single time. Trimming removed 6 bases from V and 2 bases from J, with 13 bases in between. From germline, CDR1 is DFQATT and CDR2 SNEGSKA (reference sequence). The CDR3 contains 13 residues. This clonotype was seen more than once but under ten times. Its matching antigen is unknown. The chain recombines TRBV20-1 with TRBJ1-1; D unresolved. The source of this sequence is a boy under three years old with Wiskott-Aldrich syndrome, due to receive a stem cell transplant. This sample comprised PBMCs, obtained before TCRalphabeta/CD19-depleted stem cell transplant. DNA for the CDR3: TGCAGTGCCCCTAGCGCCTACAACACTGAAGCTTTCTTT. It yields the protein CSAPSAYNTEAFF.